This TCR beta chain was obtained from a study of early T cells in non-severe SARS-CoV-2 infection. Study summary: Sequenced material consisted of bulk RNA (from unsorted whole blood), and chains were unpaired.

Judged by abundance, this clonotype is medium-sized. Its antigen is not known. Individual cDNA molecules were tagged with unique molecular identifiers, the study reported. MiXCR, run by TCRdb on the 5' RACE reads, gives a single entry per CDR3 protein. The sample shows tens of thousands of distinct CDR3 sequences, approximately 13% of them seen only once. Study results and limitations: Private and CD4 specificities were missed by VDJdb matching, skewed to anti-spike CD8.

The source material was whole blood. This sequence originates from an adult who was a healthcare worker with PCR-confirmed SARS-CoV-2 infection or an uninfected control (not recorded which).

CDR3 sequence (DNA): TGTGCCAGCAGTTACTCGATCGCAACGGGCAATGAGCAGTTCTTC. This encodes CASSYSIATGNEQFF. The V gene is TRBV6-5, the J gene TRBJ2-1; D is unresolved. This CDR3 region has 15 residues. V was clipped by 0 bases and J by 6 bases, with 12 bases between them. Looked up from germline, CDR1 is MNHEY and CDR2 is SVGAGI.